Listed here are 25 T cell receptor beta chains from one sample, sequenced in a study of control samples from healthy donors and cancer patients. Profiled with immunoSEQ multiplex PCR; TCRdb holds only in-frame clones, not every one. The data contain roughly 130,000 clones, about 88% of them singletons. Specimen: blood. The source is a woman aged 25 to 39 in good health.

This clone was seen only once. The chain joins TRBV25-1 to TRBJ2-1, with TRBD2 matching 10 bases. V lost 0 bases, J lost 9 bases, and 8 bases stayed unmatched. The V gene's germline CDR1 is MGHDK and CDR2 SYGVNS. CDR3 length equals 16 residues. The CDR3 DNA reads as TGTGCCAGCAGTGAATATAAGGGACTAGCGTCTACTGAGCAGTTCTTC. This gives the protein CASSEYKGLASTEQFF.

This chain joins TRBV9 and TRBJ2-7; 11 bases agree with TRBD2. The junction had 14 bases not matched to a gene; V was cut back by 3 bases and J by 0 bases. Germline V lookup: CDR1 SGDLS, CDR2 YYNGEE. CDR3 size: 19 residues. CDR3 sequence (DNA): TGTGCCAGCAGCGCAAAGTCCGGGACTAGCGGTCATAACTCCTACGAGCAGTACTTC. Translating it yields CASSAKSGTSGHNSYEQYF.

This chain uses TRBV19 with TRBJ1-2; D gene uncertain. V was cut by 5 bases and J by 5 bases, with 9 bases left in between. This CDR3 has 12 residues. CDR1 LNHDA and CDR2 SQIVND come from the germline V gene (reference sequence). CDR3 in DNA: TGTGCCAGTAGTGACATTTCGTATGGCTACACCTTC. Translation gives CASSDISYGYTF.

CDR3 DNA sequence: TGTGCCAGCAGCGTAGGGGGGCTGGCAGCAGATACGCAGTATTTT. It encodes CASSVGGLAADTQYF. This sequence joins TRBV7-8 and TRBJ2-3; D could derive from TRBD1 or TRBD2 (6 bases each). Trimming left V 5 bases short and J 4 bases short, with 16 bases between. CDR1 and CDR2 from the germline V gene are SGHVS and FQNEAQ. The CDR3 is 15 residues long.

The V and J genes are TRBV29-1 and TRBJ1-1; no clear D gene. Trimming pared 5 bases from V and 4 bases from J, leaving 11 bases between. The CDR3 consists of 12 residues. CDR1 is SQVTM, CDR2 ANQGSEA, per germline. The CDR3 DNA reads as TGCAGCGTTTCCCCAGGAGGCACTGAAGCTTTCTTT. The encoded protein is CSVSPGGTEAFF.

The J gene is TRBJ2-3, the V gene TRBV6-1, with D unresolved. V shed 1 base and J shed 0 bases, with 8 bases lying between them. The germline gives CDR1 MNHNS, CDR2 SASEGT. The CDR3 has 15 amino acids. CDR3 protein: CASSEGLLSTDTQYF. CDR3 DNA sequence: TGTGCCAGCAGTGAAGGACTCCTGAGCACAGATACGCAGTATTTT.

J is TRBJ2-7 and V is TRBV2; D is possibly TRBD1 (6 bases). Looked up from germline, CDR1 is SNHLY and CDR2 is FYNNEI. The V and J ends lost 0 bases and 2 bases respectively, with 11 bases between them. This CDR3 has 15 amino acids. CDR3 coding DNA: TGTGCCAGCAGTGAAGCTGGGACAAGCACCTACGAGCAGTACTTC. Its protein is CASSEAGTSTYEQYF.

This chain links TRBV6-6 with TRBJ2-7; D possibly uses TRBD1 or TRBD2 (5 bases each). Trimming took off 6 bases at V and 1 base at J, with 10 bases between the two ends. The CDR3 length is 13 residues. The germline gives CDR1 MNHNY, CDR2 SVGAGI (reference sequence). The CDR3, as DNA: TGTGCCAGCAGCCGGGACGCTTCCTACGAGCAGTACTTC. Translated: CASSRDASYEQYF.

J is TRBJ2-2 and V is TRBV11-3, with D perhaps being TRBD1 or TRBD2 (5 bases each). This CDR3 is 16 amino acids long. Germline V gene lookup returns CDR1 SGHNT and CDR2 YENEEA. Deletions cut 5 bases from V and 1 base from J, with 14 bases between. The CDR3 nucleotides read TGTGCCAGCAGCCTCCGGGGCGGCGAGAACACCGGGGAGCTGTTTTTT. It codes for CASSLRGGENTGELFF.

The rearrangement uses TRBV7-8 and TRBJ2-1; 8 bases are shared with TRBD2. Germline-derived CDR1 and CDR2 are SGHVS and FQNEAQ. V shed 0 bases, J shed 2 bases, and the junction held 6 bases outside the gene matches. The CDR3 sequence is 17 residues long. CDR3 bases: TGTGCCAGCAGCTTAGCCGTACTAGCGGCCCCCTACAATGAGCAGTTCTTC. This codes for CASSLAVLAAPYNEQFF.

The chain has TRBV24-1 and TRBJ2-1; 10 nucleotides align to TRBD2. The V gene end was trimmed by 4 bases and the J gene end by 8 bases; junction bases not matched to a gene: 16. The length of the CDR3 is 18 residues. Germline values: CDR1 KGHDR, CDR2 SFDVKD. This chain's CDR3 is CATSDSTPLAGVTDEQFF. CDR3 DNA: TGTGCCACCAGTGACTCCACACCTCTAGCGGGAGTAACGGATGAGCAGTTCTTC.

This clone turned up a few times. The genes are TRBV7-2 and TRBJ2-7; no clear D gene. Between the trimmed V and J ends, which lost 4 bases and 7 bases, there was a span of 17 bases. Germline V gives CDR1 SGHTA, CDR2 FQGNSA. The CDR3 contains 14 residues. CDR3 protein: CASSSNRAAYEQYF. The CDR3 DNA is TGTGCCAGCAGCTCAAACCGGGCGGCGTATGAGCAGTACTTC. The variable domain in full, completed from reference TRBV7-2 and TRBJ2-7, reads GAGVSQSPSNKVTEKGKDVELRCDPISGHTALYWYRQSLGQGLEFLIYFQGNSAPDKSGLPSDRFSAERTGGSVSTLTIQRTQQEDSAVYLCASSSNRAAYEQYFGPGTRLTVT.

CDR3 nucleotide sequence: TGTGCCAGTAGTATAGGTGGGAGTCATCAGCCCCAGCATTTT. It encodes CASSIGGSHQPQHF. This chain links TRBV19 with TRBJ1-5; D not certain. V lost 1 base, J lost 5 bases, and 9 bases lay in between. Germline V CDR1 and CDR2: LNHDA, SQIVND (reference sequence). The CDR3 covers 14 residues.

This clone was found once. The rearrangement links TRBV7-9 to TRBJ1-4; D is undetermined. Trimming shortened V by 1 base and J by 15 bases, and 12 bases separated the two germline ends. Germline values: CDR1 SEHNR, CDR2 FQNEAQ (reference sequence). The CDR3 contains 12 residues. As DNA, the CDR3 is TGTGCCAGCAGCTTAGTGGGCCTTGGGTTGTTTTTT. Translating it yields CASSLVGLGLFF.

V usage is TRBV24-1 and J usage is TRBJ2-1; maybe TRBD1 (6 bases). CDR3 length: 13 amino acids. The V end was cut by 5 bases, the J end by 9 bases, with 13 bases between. Germline CDR1 reads KGHDR; CDR2 reads SFDVKD. In DNA form, the CDR3 reads TGTGCCACCAGTGCCCAGGGGTGGGGTGAGCAGTTCTTC. Translation: CATSAQGWGEQFF.

The chain has TRBV7-2 and TRBJ2-3, with D hard to call. Germline V gene data show CDR1 as SGHTA and CDR2 as FQGNSA. The CDR3 runs 15 residues. V lost 3 bases, J lost 2 bases, and 12 bases lay in between. As DNA, the CDR3 is TGTGCCAGCAGCTTTGACCCTTCCAACACAGATACGCAGTATTTT. This translates into CASSFDPSNTDTQYF.

This sequence joins TRBV5-1 and TRBJ2-1; tentative D call: TRBD2 (5 bases). The CDR3 consists of 13 residues. V lost 4 bases, J lost 9 bases, and 14 bases lay in between. Germline values: CDR1 SGHRS, CDR2 YFSETQ. This chain's CDR3 is CASSASLESEQFF. For the CDR3, the DNA is TGCGCCAGCAGCGCTAGCCTGGAGAGTGAGCAGTTCTTC. The full variable domain, completed using reference TRBV5-1 and TRBJ2-1, is KAGVTQTPRYLIKTRGQQVTLSCSPISGHRSVSWYQQTPGQGLQFLFEYFSETQRNKGNFPGRFSGRQFSNSRSEMNVSTLELGDSALYLCASSASLESEQFFGPGTRLTVL.

The J gene is TRBJ2-5, the V gene TRBV19; D unclear. Germline V lookup: CDR1 LNHDA, CDR2 SQIVND (reference sequence). Trimming stripped 6 bases from V and 2 bases from J, with 13 bases between. The CDR3 has 14 amino acids. The CDR3 protein is CASRPWSDQETQYF. CDR3 in DNA: TGTGCCAGTAGGCCATGGTCAGATCAAGAGACCCAGTACTTC.

The chain couples TRBV5-4 to TRBJ2-7; perhaps TRBD1 as D (5 bases). The CDR3 spans 14 residues. The germline CDR1 and CDR2 sequences are SGHNT and YYREEE (reference sequence). The ends were cut back, 2 bases at V and 3 bases at J, with 12 bases in the middle. CDR3 residues: CASSLRYRSYEQYF. CDR3 bases: TGTGCCAGCAGCTTACGTTACAGGAGCTACGAGCAGTACTTC. The whole variable domain, remainder taken from reference TRBV5-4 and TRBJ2-7, is ETGVTQSPTHLIKTRGQQVTLRCSSQSGHNTVSWYQQALGQGPQFIFQYYREEENGRGNFPPRFSGLQFPNYSSELNVNALELDDSALYLCASSLRYRSYEQYFGPGTRLTVT.

This rearrangement joins TRBV11-3 to TRBJ2-7, with 12 bases lining up with TRBD1. The CDR3 runs to 15 residues. Germline lookup yields CDR1 SGHNT and CDR2 YENEEA. V lost 4 bases to trimming and J lost 5 bases; unmatched junction nucleotides: 6. The CDR3 reads CASSSGTGGIDEQYF. The DNA of the CDR3 is TGTGCCAGCAGCTCCGGGACAGGGGGCATCGACGAGCAGTACTTC. Filled out from reference TRBV11-3 and TRBJ2-7, the complete variable domain reads EAGVVQSPRYKIIEKKQPVAFWCNPISGHNTLYWYLQNLGQGPELLIRYENEEAVDDSQLPKDRFSAERLKGVDSTLKIQPAELGDSAVYLCASSSGTGGIDEQYFGPGTRLTVT.

The chain is built from TRBV14 and TRBJ2-7; a possible D gene is TRBD2 (5 bases). Germline CDR1 reads SGHDN; CDR2 reads FVKESK. The CDR3 sequence is 14 residues long. V was shortened by 1 base and J by 1 base, with 8 bases between the two germline ends. CDR3 coding DNA: TGTGCCAGCAGCCAAGCGGCGGGTTCCTACGAGCAGTACTTC. Residues: CASSQAAGSYEQYF.

J is TRBJ1-2 and V is TRBV29-1, with a tentative D call TRBD1 (5 bases). Trimming stripped 7 bases from V and 4 bases from J, with 13 bases between. This CDR3 comprises 12 residues. Germline CDR1 reads SQVTM; CDR2 reads ANQGSEA. The CDR3 spells CSGQTDLYGYTF. The CDR3, as DNA: TGCAGCGGTCAGACAGACCTCTATGGCTACACCTTC.

CDR3 nucleotide sequence: TGTGCCAGCATCCTACCCGGGGGAAGCGGAGCTTTCTTT. Amino acids: CASILPGGSGAFF. The chain couples TRBV28 to TRBJ1-1, with D perhaps TRBD1 (5 bases). Germline CDR1 MDHEN, CDR2 SYDVKM. V was cut by 7 bases and J by 10 bases, with 19 bases left in between. The CDR3 runs to 13 residues.

The chain recombines TRBV5-1 with TRBJ2-7; D may be TRBD1 or TRBD2 (5 bases each). The CDR3 is 15 residues long. V lost 3 bases, J lost 6 bases, and 19 bases lay in between. The germline CDR1 and CDR2 sequences are SGHRS and YFSETQ. The CDR3 DNA is TGCGCCAGCAGCTCGTATTTTGACAAGAGGGGCGAGCAGTACTTC. It specifies CASSSYFDKRGEQYF.

J is TRBJ1-4 and V is TRBV10-3, with D possibly matching TRBD1 (5 bases). CDR1 and CDR2 (germline): ENHRY, SYGVKD. The CDR3 loop spans 15 amino acids. V was pared by 4 bases and J by 4 bases, with 13 bases between. The CDR3 loop is CAISGGTDFNEKLFF. The CDR3 DNA reads TGTGCCATCAGTGGGGGCACCGACTTTAATGAAAAACTGTTTTTT.